This T cell receptor (beta chain) was sequenced during a study of blood T cell repertoires in COVID-19. The CDR3 extends over 18 amino acids. The V and J ends lost 2 bases and 0 bases respectively, with 16 bases between them. Per germline, CDR1 KGHDR and CDR2 SFDVKD. Measured with immunoSEQ multiplex PCR; TCRdb has only the in-frame clones, and not every one. The table shows around 260,000 clones, with approximately 85% occurring only once. The chain combines TRBV24-1 with TRBJ2-1; TRBD1 is a possible D gene (5 bases). The source material was PBMCs or T cells enriched from blood (not recorded which). This clonotype was obtained from a woman aged 25 to 39 who had recovered from COVID-19. CDR3 amino acids: CATSDSHRIPRSYNEQFF. The CDR3 DNA reads TGTGCCACCAGTGATTCCCACAGGATTCCTCGCTCCTACAATGAGCAGTTCTTC.